These 31 T cell receptor beta chains were sequenced from one sample in a study of T cell responses to AZD1222 COVID-19 vaccine. TCRdb's copy holds only in-frame clones and misses some; the assay was immunoSEQ multiplex PCR. The table has 65,000 to 75,000 clones, about 78% seen once; the top ten hold about 50%. This sample comprised peripheral blood, obtained 28 days after the second AZD1222 dose. Source of these receptors: an adult who received the AZD1222 COVID-19 vaccine.

The chain couples TRBV19 to TRBJ1-5; D gene uncertain. The CDR3 has 14 residues. Trimming cost V 4 bases and J 0 bases, with 7 bases left between them. Germline CDR1 is LNHDA and CDR2 is SQIVND (reference sequence). Written as DNA, the CDR3 is TGTGCCAGTAGTACCGCGGGTAGCAATCAGCCCCAGCATTTT. It is translated as CASSTAGSNQPQHF.

The V gene is TRBV9, the J gene TRBJ2-3, with TRBD2 identical over 8 bases. This CDR3 is 15 amino acids long. The junction had 6 bases not matched to a gene; V was cut back by 4 bases and J by 2 bases. Germline V gene sequence: CDR1 SGDLS, CDR2 YYNGEE. CDR3 in DNA: TGTGCCAGCAGCCCCTACGGGGGGGACACAGATACGCAGTATTTT. Translating gives CASSPYGGDTDTQYF.

The chain joins TRBV5-5 to TRBJ2-7; no reliable D call. Germline CDR1 SGHKS, CDR2 YYEKEE (reference sequence). This CDR3 contains 14 residues. V was shortened by 1 base and J by 3 bases, with 11 bases between the two germline ends. The CDR3 nucleotides read TGTGCCAGCAGCTTGTATCGAGGCAGCTACGAGCAGTACTTC. Translating gives CASSLYRGSYEQYF. The full variable domain, its missing parts supplied by reference TRBV5-5 and TRBJ2-7, is DAGVTQSPTHLIKTRGQQVTLRCSPISGHKSVSWYQQVLGQGPQFIFQYYEKEERGRGNFPDRFSARQFPNYSSELNVNALLLGDSALYLCASSLYRGSYEQYFGPGTRLTVT.

This sequence joins TRBV9 and TRBJ2-2; the D is unclear. There are 12 residues in the CDR3. Germline CDR1 is SGDLS and CDR2 is YYNGEE. V shed 4 bases and J shed 8 bases, with 9 bases lying between them. The CDR3 sequence is CASSTQRGELFF. As DNA, the CDR3 is TGTGCCAGCAGCACCCAAAGAGGGGAGCTGTTTTTT. The whole variable domain, remainder taken from reference TRBV9 and TRBJ2-2, is DSGVTQTPKHLITATGQRVTLRCSPRSGDLSVYWYQQSLDQGLQFLIQYYNGEERAKGNILERFSAQQFPDLHSELNLSSLELGDSALYFCASSTQRGELFFGEGSRLTVL.

This chain uses TRBV4-2 with TRBJ1-5; D gene uncertain. Trimming pared 0 bases from V and 2 bases from J, leaving 5 bases between. The germline gives CDR1 LGHNA, CDR2 YNFKEQ. The CDR3 is 14 amino acids. CDR3 sequence reads: CASSQDLGNQPQHF. The CDR3 DNA sequence: TGTGCCAGCAGCCAAGATTTAGGCAATCAGCCCCAGCATTTT.

The chain carries TRBV28 and TRBJ1-1; D remains unclear. The CDR3 runs 13 residues. The V end lost 2 bases, the J end lost 4 bases, and 8 bases lay between the germline ends. CDR1 is MDHEN and CDR2 is SYDVKM in the germline V gene. CDR3 loop: CASSLGVGTEAFF. The CDR3 DNA is TGTGCCAGCAGTTTAGGGGTAGGCACTGAAGCTTTCTTT.

The sample holds a few counts of this clone. This rearrangement joins TRBV19 to TRBJ1-6; no definite D call. This CDR3 contains 14 residues. Looked up from germline, CDR1 is LNHDA and CDR2 is SQIVND (reference sequence). The V gene lost 7 bases and the J gene lost 7 bases, with 14 bases spanning the gap. The DNA for the CDR3 is TGTGCCAGTAAGACGGACGGGATGAATTCACCCCTCCACTTT. Translating it yields CASKTDGMNSPLHF.

This chain connects TRBV7-9 to TRBJ1-2, with TRBD1 matching 9 bases. Germline lookup yields CDR1 SEHNR and CDR2 FQNEAQ (reference sequence). V lost 5 bases to trimming and J lost 0 bases; unmatched junction nucleotides: 16. CDR3 size: 19 residues. The CDR3 coding sequence is TGTGCCAGCAGCCCACGAAACACCGGGACAGGGTCCCCTAACTATGGCTACACCTTC. Its translation: CASSPRNTGTGSPNYGYTF.

V and J are TRBV6-5 and TRBJ1-6; the match to TRBD1 covers 7 bases. The CDR3 sequence is 14 residues long. Germline CDR1 and CDR2: MNHEY and SVGAGI. V was clipped by 4 bases and J by 7 bases; unmatched bases: 4. CDR3 in amino acids: CASSSTGRNSPLHF. The DNA for the CDR3 is TGTGCCAGCAGTTCGACAGGGCGCAATTCACCCCTCCACTTT.

The chain carries TRBV28 and TRBJ2-7; D ambiguous. CDR3 length: 11 amino acids. Germline CDR1 reads MDHEN; CDR2 reads SYDVKM. The germline V and J ends were trimmed by 5 bases and 6 bases, with 8 bases remaining between them. CDR3 residues: CASSEWPEQYF. The CDR3 DNA reads as TGTGCCAGCAGTGAATGGCCCGAGCAGTACTTC.

The CDR3 protein is CASSQVLLGQGESDEQFF. The CDR3 region has the DNA TGTGCCAGCAGCCAAGTGCTCCTCGGACAGGGGGAGAGCGATGAGCAGTTCTTC. The chain is built from TRBV3-1 (or the pseudogene TRBV3-2) and TRBJ2-1; 10 nucleotides match TRBD1. V lost 1 base to trimming and J lost 8 bases; unmatched junction nucleotides: 14. From germline, CDR1 is LGHDT and CDR2 YNNKEL (reference sequence). This CDR3 has 18 residues.

The genes are TRBV9 and TRBJ1-1; D possibly corresponds to TRBD1 (5 bases). Trimming stripped 4 bases from V and 5 bases from J, with 15 bases between. CDR1 SGDLS and CDR2 YYNGEE come from the germline V gene. CDR3 length: 14 amino acids. The DNA of the CDR3 is TGTGCCAGCAGCAGACGGGACGTGGGGACTGAAGCTTTCTTT. Translated: CASSRRDVGTEAFF.

The chain joins TRBV4-2 to TRBJ2-1; 8 bases agree with TRBD2. The CDR3 extends over 17 amino acids. V gave up 1 base and J gave up 9 bases; unmatched junction bases: 14. The germline V gene has CDR1 LGHNA and CDR2 YNFKEQ. This CDR3 is CASSQAAMGLGGTEQFF. The DNA of the CDR3 is TGTGCCAGCAGCCAAGCCGCCATGGGACTAGGGGGTACTGAGCAGTTCTTC.

CDR3 loop: CASSQTSGSLSEQFF. The CDR3 DNA is TGTGCCAGCAGTCAAACTAGCGGGAGCCTTAGCGAGCAGTTCTTC. J is TRBJ2-1 and V is TRBV6-2 or TRBV6-3, with 11 nucleotides matching TRBD2. Germline CDR1 is MNHEY and CDR2 is SVGEGT. The CDR3 sequence is 15 residues long. J gave up 10 bases and V 5 bases, and 10 bases lay outside the gene matches.

V usage is TRBV28 and J usage is TRBJ1-2; 10 positions match TRBD1. V dropped 3 bases and J dropped 3; count of bases not matched to a gene: 4. Germline CDR1 reads MDHEN; CDR2 reads SYDVKM. This CDR3 contains 15 residues. This CDR3 reads CASSFRQGADYGYTF. CDR3 in DNA: TGTGCCAGCAGTTTTCGACAGGGGGCGGACTATGGCTACACCTTC.

V gene TRBV5-1 combines with J gene TRBJ2-1; TRBD2 matches at 7 bases. The CDR3 loop spans 13 amino acids. Germline-derived CDR1 and CDR2 are SGHRS and YFSETQ. Trimming removed 4 bases from V and 3 bases from J; junction bases left unmatched: 1. CDR3: CASSRDYYNEQFF. The CDR3 region has the DNA TGCGCCAGCAGCAGGGACTACTACAATGAGCAGTTCTTC.

This chain joins TRBV21-1 and TRBJ2-5. TRBV21-1 is marked as a pseudogene. This CDR3 spans 15 amino acids. In DNA, the CDR3 is TGTGCCAGCAGCAAAGGGGAGAGGGGCCCCGTAACCCAGTACTTC. Amino acid sequence: CASSKGERGPVTQYF.

The CDR3 DNA is TGTGCCAGCTCACCGGTCTCGTCGACGTCGGGAGGGAGGAACATTCAGTACTTC. This translates into CASSPVSSTSGGRNIQYF. The V call is TRBV18, the J call TRBJ2-4; TRBD2 matches 8 bases. This CDR3 comprises 18 residues. In germline, CDR1 is KGHSH, CDR2 LQKENI. The ends lost 3 bases at V and 7 bases at J; junction bases unmatched: 17.

V usage is TRBV5-1 and J usage is TRBJ1-1, with 10 bases aligning to TRBD1. The germline CDR1 and CDR2 sequences are SGHRS and YFSETQ. The CDR3 has 14 residues. V shed 3 bases, J shed 1 base, and the junction held 0 bases outside the gene matches. As DNA, the CDR3 is TGCGCCAGCAGCTGGGACAGGGGGAACACTGAAGCTTTCTTT. Protein sequence: CASSWDRGNTEAFF.

The V call is TRBV28, the J call TRBJ1-1; D call uncertain. The germline V gene has CDR1 MDHEN and CDR2 SYDVKM. CDR3 size: 11 residues. Deletions cut 7 bases from V and 1 base from J, with 4 bases between. As DNA, the CDR3 is TGTGCCAGCACCGAGAACACTGAAGCTTTCTTT. Translation: CASTENTEAFF.

This clone was seen a single time. The rearrangement links TRBV9 to TRBJ1-6; D gene ambiguous. Germline lookup yields CDR1 SGDLS and CDR2 YYNGEE. The CDR3 totals 17 residues. V lost 4 bases and J 0 bases, leaving 14 bases between the germline ends. As DNA, the CDR3 is TGTGCCAGCAGCCCCCAGGCATCGAGCTCCTATAATTCACCCCTCCACTTT. Encoded protein: CASSPQASSSYNSPLHF.

This clone appeared a single time. V gene TRBV28 combines with J gene TRBJ1-2; 9 bases line up with TRBD1. V trimming: 5 bases; J trimming: 7 bases; junction bases outside the gene matches: 2. The CDR3 sequence is 12 residues long. Per the germline V gene, CDR1 is MDHEN and CDR2 is SYDVKM. The CDR3 sequence is CASSTGGSGYTF. CDR3 bases: TGTGCCAGCAGTACAGGGGGCAGTGGCTACACCTTC.

The chain is built from TRBV11-2 and TRBJ2-3; D call uncertain. Germline lookup yields CDR1 SGHAT and CDR2 FQNNGV. Trimming removed 6 bases from V and 6 bases from J, with 13 bases in between. The CDR3 length is 13 residues. CDR3 sequence reads: CASSGSHRDTQYF. The CDR3 DNA reads TGTGCCAGCAGTGGCTCCCATAGGGATACGCAGTATTTT.

V usage is TRBV6-5 and J usage is TRBJ1-1; maybe TRBD1 (6 bases). From germline, CDR1 is MNHEY and CDR2 SVGAGI. The ends were cut back, 7 bases at V and 2 bases at J, with 14 bases in the middle. The CDR3 covers 14 residues. CDR3 residues: CASNAGGANTEAFF. Written as DNA, the CDR3 is TGTGCCAGCAACGCGGGGGGGGCAAACACTGAAGCTTTCTTT.

The genes are TRBV10-3 and TRBJ2-7, with a weak D call TRBD2 (6 bases). This CDR3 comprises 14 residues. Trimming took 3 bases from V and 6 from J, leaving 15 bases between them. The V gene's germline CDR1 is ENHRY and CDR2 SYGVKD. Here the CDR3 DNA reads TGTGCCATCAGTGACTCCGCGGGATCTTTCGAGCAGTACTTC. Its translation is CAISDSAGSFEQYF.

The chain employs TRBV19 and TRBJ2-1; 8 nucleotides match TRBD2. V trimming: 9 bases; J trimming: 7 bases; junction bases outside the gene matches: 14. The CDR3 consists of 15 residues. The V gene's germline CDR1 is LNHDA and CDR2 SQIVND (reference sequence). Written as DNA, the CDR3 is TGTGCCAGCCTCCAAACTAGCGGAACAGAGAATGAGCAGTTCTTC. Translating it yields CASLQTSGTENEQFF.

This clone was seen more than once but under ten times. The chain links TRBV7-2 to TRBJ2-3, with 7 nucleotides matching TRBD2. In germline, CDR1 is SGHTA, CDR2 FQGNSA. The CDR3 runs to 15 residues. The V gene end was trimmed by 0 bases and the J gene end by 3 bases; junction bases not matched to a gene: 3. The DNA for the CDR3 is TGTGCCAGCAGCTTAGCAGACGGGAGGACAGATACGCAGTATTTT. Residues: CASSLADGRTDTQYF.

The chain combines TRBV10-3 with TRBJ1-1; D call uncertain. V was trimmed by 10 bases and J by 0 bases, leaving 6 bases between them. The CDR3 is made up of 11 amino acids. Germline-derived CDR1 and CDR2 are ENHRY and SYGVKD. Written as DNA, the CDR3 is TGTGCCACCTCCATGAACACTGAAGCTTTCTTT. Translating it yields CATSMNTEAFF.

The V gene is TRBV7-3, the J gene TRBJ1-1, with 9 positions matching TRBD1. This CDR3 spans 14 amino acids. Germline-derived CDR1 and CDR2 are SGHTA and FQGTGA. J lost 4 bases, V lost 5 bases, and 5 bases had no gene match. Written as DNA, the CDR3 is TGTGCCAGCAGCGCCACAGGGGGCGTCACTGAAGCTTTCTTT. Translating it yields CASSATGGVTEAFF.

Of note for this clone: The junction does not match germline at one end; this may be a read error. The V and J genes are TRBV6-1 and TRBJ1-1; no firm D call. The CDR3 sequence is 15 residues long. Germline V lookup: CDR1 MNHNS, CDR2 SASEGT. The CDR3, as DNA: TGTGCCAGCAGTCAAGCCCCTACAACGAACACTGAAGCTTTCTTT. It codes for CASSQAPTTNTEAFF.

The V and J genes are TRBV3-1 (or the pseudogene TRBV3-2) and TRBJ2-1, with unresolved D. The CDR3 contains 13 residues. With 1 base removed from V and 10 bases from J, the gap between germline ends came to 11 bases. CDR1 is LGHDT and CDR2 is YNNKEL in the germline V gene (reference sequence). Here the CDR3 DNA reads TGTGCCAGCAGCCAAGCGACTTGGCGAGAGCAGTTCTTC. The encoded protein is CASSQATWREQFF.